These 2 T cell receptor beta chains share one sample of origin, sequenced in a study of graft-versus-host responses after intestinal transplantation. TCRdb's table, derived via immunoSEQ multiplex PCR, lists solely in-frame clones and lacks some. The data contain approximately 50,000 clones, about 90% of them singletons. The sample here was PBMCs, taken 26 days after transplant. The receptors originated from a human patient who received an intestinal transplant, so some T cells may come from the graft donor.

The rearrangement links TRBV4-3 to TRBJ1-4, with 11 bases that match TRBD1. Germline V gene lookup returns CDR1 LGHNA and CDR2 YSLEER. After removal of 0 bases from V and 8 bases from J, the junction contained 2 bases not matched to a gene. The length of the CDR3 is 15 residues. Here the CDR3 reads CASSQDGTGGEKLFF. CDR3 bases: TGCGCCAGCAGCCAAGACGGGACAGGGGGGGAAAAACTGTTTTTT.

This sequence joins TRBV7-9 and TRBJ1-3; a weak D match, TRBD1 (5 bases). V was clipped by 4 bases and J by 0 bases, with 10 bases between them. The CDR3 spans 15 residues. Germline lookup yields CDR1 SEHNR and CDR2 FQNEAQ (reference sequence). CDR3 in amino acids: CASSSPDSSGNTIYF. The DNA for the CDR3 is TGTGCCAGCAGCTCCCCCGACAGCTCTGGAAACACCATATATTTT.